This T cell receptor (beta chain) appears in the sequencing data of a study of blood T cell repertoires in COVID-19. Across the study: Donors in the United States, Italy and Spain gave samples during acute or convalescent COVID-19. T cells, B-cell-depleted T cells, or PBMCs provided the cDNA or gDNA that served as material.

Original methodology: For nucleated cells, counts were estimated from reference gene primer amplification. Clones were sequenced by immunoSEQ multiplex PCR, and TCRdb holds only the in-frame ones, with some missing. The V and J calls and the clone size are those of that table, but D and trimming were determined from the DNA. The sample contains about 250,000 clones, about four fifths of which appear only once. V lost 4 bases and J lost 3; bases outside the gene matches: 4. CDR1 is SGHRS, CDR2 YFSETQ, per germline. The length of the CDR3 is 14 residues. The source is a man between 45 and 60 years old with active or convalescent COVID-19. The chain uses TRBV5-1 and TRBJ1-1; 9 positions agree with TRBD1. The sample consisted of peripheral blood. Here the CDR3 reads CASSIRDRDTEAFF. In nucleotides, the CDR3 is TGCGCCAGCAGCATACGGGACAGGGACACTGAAGCTTTCTTT.